One sample yielded the 26 T cell receptor beta chains listed below, sequenced in a study of T cell responses to AZD1222 COVID-19 vaccine (dated by TCRdb to about 2021). Library method: the immunoSEQ multiplex PCR assay. TCRdb mirrors the immuneACCESS table, restricted to in-frame sequences. Some clones are absent from its copies; in checked studies, under half trace to an unresolved V gene, and the reason for the others is unknown. In all, the sample holds approximately 200,000 clones, and roughly 92% of those were seen once. The biggest ten clones account for roughly 1% of the sample. Per the publication, the time point label means: about 28 days (+/-7) after the second vaccine dose. The sequences come from peripheral blood, collected 28 days after the second AZD1222 dose. The receptors originated from an adult who received the AZD1222 COVID-19 vaccine.

The genes are TRBV27 and TRBJ1-5, with TRBD1 identical over 11 bases. The trim removed 5 bases at V and 3 bases at J, leaving 6 bases unmatched. Per germline, CDR1 MNHEY and CDR2 SMNVEV (reference sequence). The CDR3 totals 16 residues. The CDR3 sequence: CASSPRDRGNNQPQHF. The CDR3 bases are TGTGCCAGCAGTCCGCGGGACAGGGGGAACAATCAGCCCCAGCATTTT.

J is TRBJ1-6 and V is TRBV2; possible D gene TRBD1, 6 bases. CDR1 SNHLY and CDR2 FYNNEI come from the germline V gene. The CDR3 totals 18 residues. V was trimmed by 5 bases and J by 1 base, leaving 18 bases between them. The CDR3 coding sequence is TGTGCCAGCAGTTACTCTCTCGAGGGGGGTTCCTATAATTCACCCCTCCACTTT. This encodes CASSYSLEGGSYNSPLHF.

This chain links TRBV30 with TRBJ1-3; D gene uncertain. The CDR3 is 15 residues long. Germline V gives CDR1 GTSNPN, CDR2 SVGIG (reference sequence). The germline V and J ends were trimmed by 3 bases and 2 bases, with 14 bases remaining between them. CDR3: CAWRKTTRTGNTIYF. In DNA form, the CDR3 reads TGTGCCTGGAGGAAGACCACGCGAACTGGAAACACCATATATTTT.

This clone was counted a few times. The chain uses TRBV18 and TRBJ1-5; 12 positions agree with TRBD1. The ends lost 2 bases at V and 6 bases at J; junction bases unmatched: 2. The CDR3 length is 15 residues. Germline CDR1 is KGHSH and CDR2 is LQKENI. CDR3 amino acids: CASSPGTGGGQPQHF. CDR3 bases: TGTGCCAGCTCACCAGGGACAGGGGGCGGTCAGCCCCAGCATTTT.

This clone occurred a few times. V gene TRBV6-5 combines with J gene TRBJ1-2, with D unresolved. The CDR3 is made up of 15 amino acids. Between the trimmed V and J ends, which lost 0 bases and 4 bases, there was a span of 12 bases. Germline V lookup: CDR1 MNHEY, CDR2 SVGAGI. The CDR3 region is CASSYSNRPLYGYTF. DNA of the CDR3: TGTGCCAGCAGTTACTCGAACCGCCCACTCTATGGCTACACCTTC.

This chain joins TRBV29-1 and TRBJ1-1, with a tentative D call TRBD1 (5 bases). Trimming shortened V by 7 bases and J by 3 bases, and 9 bases separated the two germline ends. The CDR3 has 11 amino acids. The germline gives CDR1 SQVTM, CDR2 ANQGSEA. CDR3 amino acids: CSGGVDTEAFF. CDR3 nucleotide sequence: TGCAGCGGGGGGGTGGACACTGAAGCTTTCTTT.

V and J are TRBV12-3 or TRBV12-4 and TRBJ1-1, with D unclear. Trimming cost V 1 base and J 4 bases, with 7 bases left between them. This CDR3 has 13 residues. CDR3 nucleotides: TGTGCCAGCAGTTTAGTGGGAGGCACTGAAGCTTTCTTT. Its protein product is CASSLVGGTEAFF.

The rearrangement links TRBV14 to TRBJ2-1, with 9 nucleotides matching TRBD1. The V gene's germline CDR1 is SGHDN and CDR2 FVKESK. The CDR3 runs 17 residues. V was pared by 4 bases and J by 4 bases, with 11 bases of the junction left unmatched. The CDR3 is CASSPDRGFRGYNEQFF. The CDR3 coding sequence is TGTGCCAGCAGCCCGGACAGGGGCTTTAGAGGGTACAATGAGCAGTTCTTC.

This rearrangement joins TRBV7-2 to TRBJ1-2; D may be TRBD1 (6 bases). Germline V CDR1 and CDR2: SGHTA, FQGNSA. Trimming left V 5 bases short and J 0 bases short, with 13 bases between. The CDR3 contains 15 residues. Here the CDR3 DNA reads TGTGCCAGCAGCCCCCACGGGGGCGCTAACTATGGCTACACCTTC. Protein product: CASSPHGGANYGYTF.

This clone was found a few times. The rearrangement links TRBV12-3 or TRBV12-4 to TRBJ1-6; no reliable D call. The V gene lost 5 bases and the J gene lost 8 bases, with 10 bases spanning the gap. This CDR3 is built from 13 residues. CDR3 amino acids: CASSTLVYSPLHF. CDR3 sequence (DNA): TGTGCCAGCAGTACCTTAGTATATTCACCCCTCCACTTT.

The V call is TRBV9, the J call TRBJ1-2; D remains unclear. The CDR3 sequence is 13 residues long. Germline V lookup: CDR1 SGDLS, CDR2 YYNGEE. Trimming cost V 3 bases and J 2 bases, with 8 bases left between them. The CDR3 protein is CASSEAANYGYTF. CDR3 nucleotides: TGTGCCAGCAGCGAGGCAGCAAACTATGGCTACACCTTC.

V gene TRBV5-4 combines with J gene TRBJ1-5; D not resolved. This CDR3 region has 13 residues. V was pared by 4 bases and J by 3 bases, with 8 bases between. Germline V gene lookup returns CDR1 SGHNT and CDR2 YYREEE (reference sequence). The CDR3 region is CASSGGLNQPQHF. The CDR3, as DNA: TGTGCCAGCAGCGGAGGCCTCAATCAGCCCCAGCATTTT.

This rearrangement joins TRBV11-2 to TRBJ2-5, with D uncertain. V dropped 1 base and J dropped 2 bases, with 11 bases sitting between them. The CDR3 covers 15 residues. CDR1 SGHAT and CDR2 FQNNGV come from the germline V gene. The CDR3, as DNA: TGTGCCAGCAGCTTAGGAGGCCACCAACAAGAGACCCAGTACTTC. It translates to CASSLGGHQQETQYF.

The chain's CDR3 is CARSLGPCSGNTIYF. The DNA for the CDR3 is TGTGCCAGAAGCTTGGGGCCCTGCTCTGGAAACACCATATATTTT. The genes are TRBV5-3 and TRBJ1-3; D remains unclear. TRBV5-3 counts as an open reading frame of uncertain function. This CDR3 region has 15 residues. Trimming left V 0 bases short and J 0 bases short, with 7 bases between.

V is TRBV19 and J is TRBJ2-3; 10 nucleotides agree with TRBD2. V lost 1 base, J lost 11 bases, and 6 bases stayed unmatched. Germline V gene sequence: CDR1 LNHDA, CDR2 SQIVND (reference sequence). There are 14 residues in the CDR3. The CDR3 protein is CASSIAAGGLGQYF. CDR3 bases: TGTGCCAGTAGTATAGCAGCGGGGGGGCTAGGGCAGTATTTT.

The rearrangement joins TRBV13 to TRBJ2-5; 8 bases are shared with TRBD2. V lost 1 base and J lost 7; bases outside the gene matches: 2. The CDR3 length is 13 residues. CDR1 and CDR2 (germline): PRHDT, FYEKMQ (reference sequence). CDR3 nucleotides: TGTGCCAGCAGCTTAGATGCGGGGGGGACCCAGTACTTC. Its protein is CASSLDAGGTQYF.

The rearrangement joins TRBV14 to TRBJ2-5; D not certain. Between the trimmed V and J ends, which lost 4 bases and 0 bases, there was a span of 6 bases. CDR3 length: 13 amino acids. Per the germline V gene, CDR1 is SGHDN and CDR2 is FVKESK. CDR3: CASSRQYQETQYF. The CDR3 DNA is TGTGCCAGCAGCCGGCAGTACCAAGAGACCCAGTACTTC.

CDR3 sequence reads: CASSPNLGTGAEQYF. The CDR3 nucleotides read TGTGCCAGCAGTCCAAACCTGGGGACAGGGGCCGAGCAGTACTTC. The chain links TRBV28 to TRBJ2-7; 10 bases match TRBD1. The CDR3 extends over 15 amino acids. Looked up from germline, CDR1 is MDHEN and CDR2 is SYDVKM. V was clipped by 5 bases and J by 6 bases; unmatched bases: 10.

This clone was recorded once. The chain employs TRBV28 and TRBJ1-5; the D is unclear. The CDR3 covers 10 residues. V was shortened by 9 bases and J by 4 bases, with 4 bases between the two germline ends. CDR1 is MDHEN and CDR2 is SYDVKM in the germline V gene. The CDR3 DNA is TGTGCCAGTGGTAATCAGCCCCAGCATTTT. As protein: CASGNQPQHF.

The genes are TRBV2 and TRBJ2-3, with no clear D. The CDR3 is made up of 13 amino acids. V was pared by 4 bases and J by 0 bases, with 5 bases between. In germline, CDR1 is SNHLY, CDR2 FYNNEI. The CDR3 sequence: CASSVSSTDTQYF. CDR3 DNA: TGTGCCAGCAGTGTATCTAGCACAGATACGCAGTATTTT.

This clone has just one count. V is TRBV6-5 and J is TRBJ1-2; D perhaps matches TRBD1 (6 bases). The V gene's germline CDR1 is MNHEY and CDR2 SVGAGI. The CDR3 loop spans 14 amino acids. Trimming cost V 11 bases and J 3 bases, with 19 bases left between them. The CDR3 sequence is CAGEETTGDYGYTF. CDR3 sequence (DNA): TGTGCCGGGGAGGAAACGACAGGTGACTATGGCTACACCTTC.

The V call is TRBV7-2, the J call TRBJ2-1; the D gene is possibly TRBD2 (7 bases). Trimming stripped 5 bases from V and 8 bases from J, with 10 bases between. The germline V gene has CDR1 SGHTA and CDR2 FQGNSA. This CDR3 comprises 12 residues. The CDR3 reads CASSRGAYEQFF. DNA of the CDR3: TGTGCCAGCAGCCGGGGGGCCTATGAGCAGTTCTTC.

The J gene is TRBJ2-7, the V gene TRBV28, with D perhaps matching TRBD1 or TRBD2 (5 bases each). Germline loops: CDR1 MDHEN, CDR2 SYDVKM. V was pared by 8 bases and J by 10 bases, with 18 bases between. The CDR3 is 12 residues long. Written as DNA, the CDR3 is TGTGCCAGCCACACTAATCGGGACGGCCAGTACTTC. This sequence encodes CASHTNRDGQYF.

The V call is TRBV19, the J call TRBJ2-5; weak D call: TRBD1 (6 bases). Germline V lookup: CDR1 LNHDA, CDR2 SQIVND (reference sequence). This CDR3 has 18 residues. V gave up 0 bases and J gave up 5 bases, with 22 bases separating them. CDR3 DNA: TGTGCCAGTAGTATAGATTTTCGAGGAACAGGGATGGCGGAGACCCAGTACTTC. Its translation is CASSIDFRGTGMAETQYF. The full variable domain, completed using reference TRBV19 and TRBJ2-5, is DGGITQSPKYLFRKEGQNVTLSCEQNLNHDAMYWYRQDPGQGLRLIYYSQIVNDFQKGDIAEGYSVSREKKESFPLTVTSAQKNPTAFYLCASSIDFRGTGMAETQYFGPGTRLLVL.

The chain links TRBV12-5 to TRBJ1-2, with D tentatively TRBD1 (5 bases). This CDR3 comprises 12 residues. With 6 bases removed from V and 2 bases from J, the gap between germline ends came to 7 bases. From germline, CDR1 is LGHNT and CDR2 FRNRAP. CDR3 region: CASGEGNYGYTF. The CDR3 DNA reads as TGTGCTAGTGGGGAGGGGAACTATGGCTACACCTTC.

V and J are TRBV19 and TRBJ1-6; TRBD1 matches at 9 bases. This CDR3 comprises 15 residues. The trim removed 5 bases at V and 9 bases at J, leaving 8 bases unmatched. Germline lookup yields CDR1 LNHDA and CDR2 SQIVND (reference sequence). The CDR3 is CASSAPGQGRSPLHF. CDR3 nucleotides: TGTGCCAGTAGTGCACCGGGACAGGGACGTTCACCCCTCCACTTT.